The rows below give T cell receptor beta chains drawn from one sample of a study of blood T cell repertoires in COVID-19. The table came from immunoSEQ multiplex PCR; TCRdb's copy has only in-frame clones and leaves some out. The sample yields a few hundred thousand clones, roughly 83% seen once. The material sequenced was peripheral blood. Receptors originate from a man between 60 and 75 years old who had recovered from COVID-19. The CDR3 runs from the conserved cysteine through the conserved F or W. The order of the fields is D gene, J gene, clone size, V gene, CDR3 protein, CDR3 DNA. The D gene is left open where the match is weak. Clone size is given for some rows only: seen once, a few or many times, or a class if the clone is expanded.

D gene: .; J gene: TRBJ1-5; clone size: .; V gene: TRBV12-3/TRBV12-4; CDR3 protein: CASSLAENQPQHF; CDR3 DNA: TGTGCCAGCAGTTTGGCGGAGAATCAGCCCCAGCATTTT
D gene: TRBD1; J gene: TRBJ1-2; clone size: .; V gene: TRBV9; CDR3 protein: CASSAEQGAGYGYTF; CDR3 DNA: TGTGCCAGCAGCGCCGAACAGGGGGCGGGCTATGGCTACACCTTC
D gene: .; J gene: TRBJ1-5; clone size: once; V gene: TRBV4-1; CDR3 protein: CASSQGGGAERPQHF; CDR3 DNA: TGCGCCAGCAGCCAAGGGGGAGGGGCCGAGAGGCCCCAGCATTTT
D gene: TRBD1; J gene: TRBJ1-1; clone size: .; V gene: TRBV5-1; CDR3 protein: CASTAAGGGMNTEAFF; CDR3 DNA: TGCGCCAGCACCGCCGCAGGGGGCGGCATGAACACTGAAGCTTTCTTT
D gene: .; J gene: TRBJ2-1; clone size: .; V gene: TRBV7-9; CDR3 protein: CASSLYQVNEQFF; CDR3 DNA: TGTGCCAGCAGCTTATATCAGGTTAATGAGCAGTTCTTC
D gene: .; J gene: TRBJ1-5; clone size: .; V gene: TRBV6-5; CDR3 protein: CASRRWRGNQPQHF; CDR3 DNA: TGTGCCAGCAGGCGCTGGAGGGGAAATCAGCCCCAGCATTTT
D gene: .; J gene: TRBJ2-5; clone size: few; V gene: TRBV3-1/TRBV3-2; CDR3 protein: CASSHRRLEGETQYF; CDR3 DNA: TGTGCCAGCAGCCACCGAAGACTAGAGGGTGAGACCCAGTACTTC
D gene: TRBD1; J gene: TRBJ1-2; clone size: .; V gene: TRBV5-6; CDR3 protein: CASSLEQGADYNYGYTF; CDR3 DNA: TGTGCCAGCAGCTTGGAACAGGGGGCGGACTATAACTATGGCTACACCTTC
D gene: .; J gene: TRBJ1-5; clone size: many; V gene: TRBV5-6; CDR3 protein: CASTIPRGSNQPQHF; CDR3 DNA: TGTGCCAGCACCATCCCCCGGGGTAGCAATCAGCCCCAGCATTTT
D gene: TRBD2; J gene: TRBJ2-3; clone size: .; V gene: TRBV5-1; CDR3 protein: CASSLVGTSGTDTQYF; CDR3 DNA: TGCGCCAGCAGCTTGGTGGGGACTAGCGGCACAGATACGCAGTATTTT
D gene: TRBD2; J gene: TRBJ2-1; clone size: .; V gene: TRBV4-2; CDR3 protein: CASSRRTSGGAVYNEQFF; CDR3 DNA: TGTGCCAGCAGCCGCCGGACTAGCGGGGGGGCCGTCTACAATGAGCAGTTCTTC
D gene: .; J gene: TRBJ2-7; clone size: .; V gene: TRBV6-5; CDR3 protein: CASSYGLVSEQYF; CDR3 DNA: TGTGCCAGCAGTTACGGTCTAGTCAGCGAGCAGTACTTC